Listed below are T cell receptor beta chains from one sample, sequenced in a study of CD8+ T cells in alopecia areata. The repertoire was sequenced with immunoSEQ multiplex PCR; TCRdb's copy has only in-frame clones and lacks some. The data show about 130,000 clones, around three fifths seen once. Sequenced here: CD4+ T cells sorted from blood, sampled at week 0. Receptors originate from a human donor with alopecia areata. CDR3s include the opening cysteine and the closing phenylalanine or tryptophan. A D gene is named only where the DNA matches it firmly. Rows may omit the clone size; those that give it use once, few, many or a size class.

TRBD1 15 TRBJ1-1 TRBV7-2 medium-sized CASSRQGRGDTEAFF TGTGCCAGCAGCCGACAGGGAAGGGGGGACACTGAAGCTTTCTTT
NA 15 TRBJ2-3 TRBV5-1 NA CASSLAVGGTDTQYF TGCGCCAGCAGCTTGGCCGTGGGGGGCACAGATACGCAGTATTTT
NA 17 TRBJ2-2 TRBV19 once CASSMEVRRGSAGELFF TGTGCCAGTAGTATGGAAGTGAGGAGGGGTAGCGCCGGGGAGCTGTTTTTT
TRBD1 15 TRBJ2-1 TRBV23-1 NA CASRSGTGSGNEQFF TGCGCCAGCAGGTCCGGGACAGGATCGGGCAATGAGCAGTTCTTC
NA 12 TRBJ2-3 TRBV29-1 NA CSGLGPTDTQYF TGCAGCGGGCTGGGGCCCACAGATACGCAGTATTTT
NA 15 TRBJ1-1 TRBV4-1 few CASSQPDIMNTEAFF TGCGCCAGCAGCCAACCGGACATAATGAACACTGAAGCTTTCTTT
NA 12 TRBJ2-5 TRBV10-2 NA CASSESRETQYF TGCGCCAGCAGTGAGTCCCGAGAAACCCAGTACTTC
NA 14 TRBJ2-6 TRBV30 few CACPTGAGANVLTF TGTGCCTGTCCCACGGGAGCTGGGGCCAACGTCCTGACTTTC
NA 12 TRBJ2-7 TRBV6-1 NA CASSEAWDRHNF TGTGCCAGCAGTGAAGCGTGGGACCGCCACAACTTC
TRBD1 16 TRBJ2-5 TRBV7-9 NA CASSLGDRGAQETQYF TGTGCCAGCAGCTTAGGGGACAGGGGTGCTCAAGAGACCCAGTACTTC
NA 13 TRBJ2-3 TRBV6-4 once CASSDRPRDTQYF TGTGCCAGCAGTGACCGTCCCAGAGATACGCAGTATTTT
TRBD1 15 TRBJ2-1 TRBV2 few CASSWTGRDYNEQFF TGTGCCAGCAGCTGGACAGGGCGAGATTACAATGAGCAGTTCTTC
NA 14 TRBJ2-7 TRBV5-1 NA CASSLGQVNYEQYF TGCGCCAGCAGCTTGGGGCAGGTAAACTACGAGCAGTACTTC
TRBD1 17 TRBJ2-2 TRBV4-3 NA CASSPERQGSNTGELFF TGCGCCAGCAGCCCAGAAAGACAGGGGTCCAACACCGGGGAGCTGTTTTTT
NA 13 TRBJ2-1 TRBV9 NA CASSVAPINEQFF TGTGCCAGCAGCGTAGCCCCGATCAATGAGCAGTTCTTC
NA 14 TRBJ1-1 TRBV4-3 NA CASSQDSGRGEAFF TGCGCCAGCAGCCAAGATTCGGGGAGGGGTGAAGCTTTCTTT
NA 16 TRBJ1-1 TRBV7-2 NA CASSPLPGMSNTEAFF TGTGCCAGCAGCCCTCTCCCAGGGATGAGTAACACTGAAGCTTTCTTT
NA 14 TRBJ2-1 TRBV5-1 NA CASSLQGGGNEQFF TGCGCCAGCAGCTTGCAGGGAGGAGGCAATGAGCAGTTCTTC
NA 15 TRBJ1-5 TRBV7-2 NA CASSLFQGGNQPQHF TGTGCCAGCAGCTTATTTCAAGGGGGGAATCAGCCCCAGCATTTT